Listed below are T cell receptor beta chains from one sample, sequenced in a study of sequential checkpoint blockade in melanoma. Repertoires were generated with immunoSEQ multiplex PCR, while TCRdb's copy carries only in-frame clones and drops some. The sample lists a few thousand clones, 20% to 25% occurring once. The specimen comprised tumor tissue (inferred from file names), sampled from a patient given nivolumab and ipilimumab in sequence. The receptors were gathered from a human donor with melanoma. Both conserved end residues are part of each CDR3.

V,J,CDR3
TRBV11-3,TRBJ2-7,CASSPRDGSYEQYF
TRBV9,TRBJ1-6,CASSVEDNSPLHF
TRBV29-1,TRBJ2-5,CSYGGGWGKETQYF
TRBV29-1,TRBJ2-1,CSVRFWQGAYNEQFF
TRBV11-3,TRBJ1-3,CASSLGDSGNTIYF
TRBV28,TRBJ1-1,CASSSTPGQNTEAFF
TRBV19,TRBJ2-2,CASSFDRDTPGELFF
TRBV6-8,TRBJ2-3,CASSYSRGTDTQYF
TRBV11-3,TRBJ1-2,CASSLLGQSPGGYTF
TRBV5-1,TRBJ2-2,CASSFLAGGNTGELFF
TRBV19,TRBJ2-2,CASSIEADNTGELFF
TRBV6-8,TRBJ2-2,CASREGNTGELFF
TRBV6-8,TRBJ1-5,CVSGTGYQPQHF
TRBV9,TRBJ2-6,CASSVPGAGANVLTF
TRBV6-8,TRBJ1-2,CASRRDRGYGYTF
TRBV28,TRBJ1-4,CASSSGPRNEKLFF
TRBV5-1,TRBJ1-4,CASSQTGVGEKLFF
TRBV6-8,TRBJ1-2,CASTRTANYGYTF
TRBV11-3,TRBJ2-3,CASSLDESTDTQYF
TRBV4-1,TRBJ2-7,CASSQDRKYEQYF
TRBV4-1,TRBJ1-5,CASSQSDFRTQHF
TRBV6-8,TRBJ1-6,CASRRGTGNNSPLHF
TRBV5-1,TRBJ2-4,CASSLVAGVSKNIQYF
TRBV12-2,TRBJ2-1,CAGSGSKVLGGEQFF
TRBV12-5,TRBJ1-1,CASTVDVFTEAFF
TRBV18,TRBJ1-1,CASSPVLPGQGGTEAFF
TRBV11-3,TRBJ2-1,CASSLTGTGGYNEQFF
TRBV6-8,TRBJ2-7,CASRNTGTGDLSLYEQYF
TRBV11-3,TRBJ2-2,CASSLVGSLPGELFF
TRBV6-8,TRBJ1-1,CASSDQPGYTEAFF
TRBV11-3,TRBJ2-7,CASSLWQGRLPNEQYF
TRBV6-8,TRBJ2-7,CAIRGGTDSSYEQYF
TRBV6-8,TRBJ2-3,CASTRDSTDTQYF
TRBV18,TRBJ1-2,CASSSTQGASGYTF
TRBV9,TRBJ2-2,CASSRGPIANTGELFF
TRBV11-3,TRBJ1-1,CASSLSQIMNTEAFF
TRBV6-8,TRBJ2-7,CASSYTLYEQYF
TRBV23-1,TRBJ2-7,CARSEGLAGEQYF
TRBV6-8,TRBJ2-7,CASSYGWSRDHPYEQYF
TRBV6-8,TRBJ1-2,CAISGQVNYGYTF
TRBV10-3,TRBJ2-5,CAISEVQGIMETQYF
TRBV11-3,TRBJ1-2,CASSFREKGFGYTF
TRBV11-3,TRBJ1-1,CASSLMSGMNTEAFF
TRBV28,TRBJ2-5,CAIGEVGETQYF
TRBV11-3,TRBJ2-1,CASSLLAGGNEQFF
TRBV12-5,TRBJ2-2,CATSRGTGELFF
TRBV6-8,TRBJ2-6,CASAPLSGGTVGANVLTF
TRBV6-8,TRBJ1-2,CASSYQGYGYTF
TRBV4-1,TRBJ1-1,CASSWAQGRGTEAFF
TRBV15,TRBJ2-7,CATSSPGQREHEQYF
TRBV11-3,TRBJ1-6,CASSFGGAALGSPLHF